Here is one TCR beta chain with its context. This sample is part of a study of blood T cell repertoires in COVID-19. Whole-study context: The study drew acute and convalescent COVID-19 samples from the United States, Italy and Spain. Sources were T cells, B-cell-depleted T cells, or PBMCs; the material itself was cDNA or gDNA.

Methods used by the authors: Estimated nucleated cell counts came from reference gene primer amplification. Some clones are missing from TCRdb's copy, which holds only in-frame ones; the method was immunoSEQ multiplex PCR. V and J calls and clone size follow that table, whereas D and trimming were derived from the DNA. Among about 150,000 clones, around 90% were seen once, and the ten largest hold over 3.5%. V gave up 6 bases and J gave up 0 bases; unmatched junction bases: 4. Germline V gene lookup returns CDR1 MNHEY and CDR2 SVGAGI. The CDR3 loop spans 15 amino acids. Sequences were obtained from peripheral blood. The chain couples TRBV6-5 to TRBJ1-2; 10 bases fit TRBD1. The sequence came from a woman between 55 and 75 years old with active or convalescent COVID-19. DNA of the CDR3: TGTGCCAGCAGAGACAGGGGGCCGGCTAACTATGGCTACACCTTC. Translating gives CASRDRGPANYGYTF.